This T cell receptor beta chain was captured in a study of blood T cell repertoires in COVID-19. Whole-study context: Donors in the United States, Italy and Spain gave samples during acute or convalescent COVID-19. From T cells, B-cell-depleted T cells, or PBMCs came the material, which was cDNA or gDNA.

Participants came from fewer than 25 US areas, aged roughly 18 to 95 years. Germline V gene sequence: CDR1 MNHEY, CDR2 SMNVEV (reference sequence). This CDR3 has 13 amino acids. V lost 8 bases, J lost 4 bases, and 14 bases lay in between. In its sample, this clone was seen once. How the authors handled the data: From reference gene primer amplification, estimates of nucleated cell counts were derived. Assay: immunoSEQ multiplex PCR; the TCRdb copy retains only in-frame clones and omits some. Clonal size and the V and J genes are those of that table, whereas D and trimming came from the DNA. The table records some 250,000 clones, about 90% of them present only once.

The V call is TRBV27, the J call TRBJ1-1, with D uncertain. Sequenced material: PBMCs or T cells enriched from blood (not recorded which). The TCR sequence derives from a human donor in a cohort exposed to, infected with or recovered from COVID-19 (not recorded which). The donor label of this sample is uncertain. CDR3 sequence (DNA): TGTGCCAGCGGGAGGGAAGTTCCCACTGAAGCTTTCTTT. It is translated as CASGREVPTEAFF.